A single sample is the source of the 24 T cell receptor beta chains below, sequenced in a study of T cells after yellow fever vaccination. MiXCR, run by TCRdb on the 5' RACE reads, gives a single entry per CDR3 protein. The sample includes hundreds of thousands of distinct CDR3 sequences, about 15% of them seen just once. Sequenced here: PBMCs, sampled around 5 days after the first yellow fever vaccination. The receptors here all came from a man younger than 35 who received the YFV17D yellow fever vaccine.

This clonotype has a handful of counts. The J gene is TRBJ1-4, the V gene TRBV12-3 or TRBV12-4, with TRBD1 matching over 7 bases. With 5 bases clipped from V and 8 bases from J, the junction kept 5 bases outside the gene matches. CDR3 length: 13 residues. The CDR3 nucleotides read TGTGCCAGCAGTGACAGGGTAAAGGAAAAACTGTTTTTT. Its translation is CASSDRVKEKLFF.

The chain recombines TRBV29-1 with TRBJ2-2; 7 nucleotides match TRBD2. CDR3 length equals 16 residues. With V trimmed by 4 bases and J by 2 bases, 10 bases remained unmatched. Germline V CDR1 and CDR2: SQVTM, ANQGSEA. The CDR3 loop reads CSVVRFGGSNTGELFF. The DNA for the CDR3 is TGCAGCGTTGTCCGTTTCGGGGGGTCCAACACCGGGGAGCTGTTTTTT.

In its sample, this clonotype was seen a few times. This chain links TRBV19 with TRBJ1-1, with D hard to call. Germline loops: CDR1 LNHDA, CDR2 SQIVND (reference sequence). The CDR3 runs 13 residues. Trimming cost V 6 bases and J 11 bases, with 19 bases left between them. The CDR3 region is CASSPTEGSGAFF. CDR3 DNA: TGTGCCAGTAGCCCTACGGAAGGGAGCGGGGCTTTCTTT.

The V gene is TRBV24-1, the J gene TRBJ2-1, with 13 bases lining up with TRBD2. The CDR3 covers 16 residues. V shed 5 bases, J shed 3 bases, and the junction held 3 bases outside the gene matches. Germline V gene data show CDR1 as KGHDR and CDR2 as SFDVKD. CDR3 loop: CATSGTSGGDYNEQFF. CDR3 DNA: TGTGCCACCAGTGGGACTAGCGGGGGTGACTACAATGAGCAGTTCTTC.

The chain employs TRBV15 and TRBJ1-5, with unresolved D. Trimming cost V 2 bases and J 5 bases, with 10 bases left between them. The CDR3 contains 14 residues. Germline V gene lookup returns CDR1 LNHNV and CDR2 YYDKDF (reference sequence). The CDR3, as DNA: TGTGCCACCAGCAGATGGTCCGGCGATCAGCCCCAGCATTTT. Amino acid sequence: CATSRWSGDQPQHF.

This chain joins TRBV11-2 and TRBJ2-3; 9 bases are a match to TRBD1. Trimming took 4 bases from V and 5 from J; bases not matched to a gene: 4. Per germline, CDR1 SGHAT and CDR2 FQNNGV. The CDR3 consists of 14 residues. CDR3 sequence reads: CASSWTGAGDTQYF. The CDR3 nucleotides are TGTGCCAGCAGCTGGACAGGGGCTGGAGATACGCAGTATTTT.

The chain links TRBV10-1 to TRBJ2-1; D possibly corresponds to TRBD1 (6 bases). Between the trimmed V and J ends, which lost 3 bases and 5 bases, there was a span of 8 bases. This CDR3 is built from 13 residues. Germline lookup yields CDR1 WNHNN and CDR2 SYGVQD (reference sequence). CDR3 in amino acids: CASSDRGHNEQFF. The CDR3 DNA is TGCGCCAGCAGTGACAGGGGCCACAATGAGCAGTTCTTC.

This clonotype was observed a handful of times. V and J are TRBV12-3 or TRBV12-4 and TRBJ2-7; no clear D gene. This CDR3 contains 13 residues. The V end lost 2 bases, the J end lost 7 bases, and 12 bases lay between the germline ends. CDR3 DNA: TGTGCCAGCAGTTTAAGCTACCTGGGTGAGCAGTACGTC. It is translated as CASSLSYLGEQYV.

The sample holds a few counts of this clonotype. This sequence joins TRBV25-1 and TRBJ2-2, with a tentative D call TRBD1 (6 bases). This CDR3 has 14 amino acids. Trimming removed 7 bases at V and 4 bases at J, with 13 bases between. Germline CDR1 is MGHDK and CDR2 is SYGVNS. Written as DNA, the CDR3 is TGTGCCAGCACAGGGGCCCCGGGCACCGGGGAGCTGTTTTTT. This codes for CASTGAPGTGELFF.

A few counts support this clonotype. The V gene is TRBV7-2, the J gene TRBJ2-7; maybe TRBD2 (5 bases). The CDR3 has 16 amino acids. CDR1 and CDR2 (germline): SGHTA, FQGNSA. Trimming pared 5 bases from V and 3 bases from J, leaving 20 bases between. CDR3 amino acids: CASSPHGGLGVYEQYF. The CDR3 nucleotides are TGTGCCAGCAGCCCTCACGGCGGACTTGGCGTCTACGAGCAGTACTTC.

This rearrangement joins TRBV20-1 to TRBJ2-5; 9 bases fit TRBD2. The CDR3 covers 14 residues. CDR1 and CDR2 (germline): DFQATT, SNEGSKA (reference sequence). The junction had 7 bases not matched to a gene; V was cut back by 3 bases and J by 5 bases. The DNA of the CDR3 is TGCAGTGCTAGTTCTGCGGGGGGGTATGAGACCCAGTACTTC. Amino acid sequence: CSASSAGGYETQYF.

This rearrangement joins TRBV7-7 to TRBJ1-4; the D gene is possibly TRBD1 (6 bases). The ends were cut back, 5 bases at V and 10 bases at J, with 14 bases in the middle. Germline V gives CDR1 SSHAT, CDR2 FNYEAQ (reference sequence). The CDR3 contains 13 residues. CDR3 bases: TGTGCCAGCAGCCTCAACAGGGAAGGAAAACTGTTTTTT. This sequence encodes CASSLNREGKLFF.

The chain recombines TRBV7-9 with TRBJ1-1; 8 bases are shared with TRBD1. The length of the CDR3 is 13 residues. J gave up 12 bases and V 1 base, and 7 bases lay outside the gene matches. Per the germline V gene, CDR1 is SEHNR and CDR2 is FQNEAQ (reference sequence). CDR3 sequence: CASSLEEDRETFF. Here the CDR3 DNA reads TGTGCCAGCAGCTTAGAGGAGGACAGGGAAACTTTCTTT.

This clonotype appeared a few times. The CDR3 loop reads CASSGSGLGEQYV. The CDR3 nucleotides read TGTGCCAGCAGTGGATCAGGGTTAGGCGAGCAGTACGTC. The chain joins TRBV28 to TRBJ2-7; perhaps TRBD1 as D (5 bases). The CDR3 totals 13 residues. Trimming cost V 5 bases and J 6 bases, with 14 bases left between them. Germline V gives CDR1 MDHEN, CDR2 SYDVKM.

V usage is TRBV12-3 or TRBV12-4 and J usage is TRBJ2-1; 8 nucleotides align to TRBD2. CDR3 size: 14 residues. J lost 2 bases, V lost 6 bases, and 3 bases had no gene match. The CDR3 sequence is CASRRLATYNEQFF. In DNA, the CDR3 is TGTGCCAGCAGACGACTAGCGACCTACAATGAGCAGTTCTTC.

This clonotype was observed a few times. The chain recombines TRBV10-3 with TRBJ2-3; 8 nucleotides line up with TRBD1. The trim removed 4 bases at V and 4 bases at J, leaving 4 bases unmatched. CDR1 and CDR2 from the germline V gene are ENHRY and SYGVKD. The CDR3 has 14 residues. The CDR3 bases are TGTGCCATCAGTGGGGACAGGACACCAGATACGCAGTATTTT. Its translation is CAISGDRTPDTQYF.

This clonotype occurred a few times. The chain is built from TRBV4-3 and TRBJ1-1; unclear D gene. V shed 4 bases and J shed 4 bases, with 10 bases lying between them. This CDR3 is built from 13 residues. In germline, CDR1 is LGHNA, CDR2 YSLEER. For the CDR3, the DNA is TGCGCCAGCAGCCCCGGCAGGCTCACTGAAGCTTTCTTT. It codes for CASSPGRLTEAFF.

This chain connects TRBV20-1 to TRBJ2-5; 13 bases agree with TRBD2. Germline CDR1 is DFQATT and CDR2 is SNEGSKA (reference sequence). Trimming at V came to 5 bases and at J to 5 bases, leaving 5 bases not matched to a gene. The CDR3 has 14 residues. For the CDR3, the DNA is TGCAGTGCTTCGACTAGCGGGGGGCGGGAGACCCAGTACTTC. This sequence encodes CSASTSGGRETQYF.

This clonotype was recorded a few times. J is TRBJ1-2 and V is TRBV6-2 or TRBV6-3, with D perhaps TRBD1 (5 bases). The germline gives CDR1 MNHEY, CDR2 SVGEGT. CDR3 length: 16 residues. Trimming shortened V by 6 bases and J by 6 bases, and 23 bases separated the two germline ends. CDR3 DNA: TGTGCCAGCAGACCAGGCTACCAAGGGGTTGATGATGGCTACACCTTC. Translated: CASRPGYQGVDDGYTF.

The V call is TRBV6-5, the J call TRBJ1-3; D unclear. Germline CDR1 MNHEY, CDR2 SVGAGI. Trimming took 2 bases from V and 4 from J, leaving 9 bases between them. The CDR3 is 14 residues long. The CDR3 spells CASSYRRKGNTIYF. The CDR3 DNA reads TGTGCCAGCAGTTACCGGAGGAAGGGAAACACCATATATTTT.

J is TRBJ1-2 and V is TRBV4-1; 9 positions agree with TRBD1. There are 13 residues in the CDR3. The J segment lost 8 bases and the V segment lost 3 bases, leaving 4 bases of the junction unmatched. Germline V CDR1 and CDR2: MGHRA, YSYEKL. CDR3 DNA: TGCGCCAGCAGCCAGGGGGACAGGGAAGGCTACACCTTC. It is translated as CASSQGDREGYTF.

As DNA, the CDR3 is TGTGCCATCAGTGAGCCTACTAGCGGGGGCTGGGATGAGCAGTTCTTC. Translation: CAISEPTSGGWDEQFF. This chain joins TRBV10-3 and TRBJ2-1; 11 bases line up with TRBD2. J lost 8 bases, V lost 2 bases, and 8 bases had no gene match. Per the germline V gene, CDR1 is ENHRY and CDR2 is SYGVKD. The CDR3 is 16 amino acids.

The genes are TRBV11-2 and TRBJ2-1, with TRBD1 matching 8 bases. Losses at the gene ends were 1 base for V and 9 bases for J; bases not matched to a gene: 5. This CDR3 contains 14 residues. Germline V lookup: CDR1 SGHAT, CDR2 FQNNGV. This CDR3 is CASSLAYDRGEQFF. For the CDR3, the DNA is TGTGCCAGCAGCTTAGCTTACGACAGGGGTGAGCAGTTCTTC.

This clonotype was seen once. A much larger clone is a single base away; this may be a read error. It is likely a read error, because the conserved phenylalanine at the end of the CDR3 is missing. The rearrangement uses TRBV28 and TRBJ2-7; D is possibly TRBD2 (7 bases). Germline V gene data show CDR1 as MDHEN and CDR2 as SYDVKM. The V gene lost 3 bases and the J gene lost 4 bases, with 13 bases spanning the gap. The CDR3 extends over 14 amino acids. The CDR3 region is CASSLGGGPYEQYD. As DNA, the CDR3 is TGTGCCAGCAGTTTGGGCGGGGGCCCTTACGAGCAGTACGAC.